This T cell receptor (beta chain) stems from a study of blood T cell dynamics during melanoma immunotherapy. This sample's time point: week 3, after first cycle of checkpoint inhibitor. V lost 0 bases, J lost 12 bases, and 6 bases stayed unmatched. Germline V lookup: CDR1 SGHRS, CDR2 YFSETQ. The CDR3 runs 14 residues. Sequencing used immunoSEQ multiplex PCR; TCRdb keeps in-frame clones, though not all of them. The table includes roughly 4,200 clones, roughly 84% detected once. This specimen was blood, taken from a patient treated with checkpoint blockade. The origin of this receptor is a human donor with melanoma. V gene TRBV5-1 combines with J gene TRBJ2-2; TRBD1 aligns across 9 bases. Written as DNA, the CDR3 is TGCGCCAGCAGCTTGGAAACAGGACAGGGGAAGCTGTTTTTT. It encodes CASSLETGQGKLFF.